This is a list of T cell receptor beta chains from one sample in a study of T cell responses to AZD1222 COVID-19 vaccine. The assay was immunoSEQ multiplex PCR, and TCRdb's table has in-frame clones only and misses some. The data contain approximately 130,000 clones, approximately 85% of them singletons. The source was peripheral blood, collected 28 days after the second dose of the MenACWY control vaccine. The source is an adult who received the MenACWY meningococcal vaccine as a control. Each CDR3 is given with its conserved first and last residue.

CDR3 protein,V gene,J gene
CASSMVRGLTGNTIYF,TRBV19,TRBJ1-3
CASRTTGNYGYTF,TRBV6-5,TRBJ1-2
CAWSEGFSYEQYF,TRBV30,TRBJ2-7
CASSDSWGTEAFF,TRBV2,TRBJ1-1
CASSIGQGTDTQYF,TRBV7-9,TRBJ2-3
CASSQEDTQYF,TRBV4-2,TRBJ2-3
CASSESKSDQYF,TRBV2,TRBJ2-5
CASSPPSSLNTGELFF,TRBV18,TRBJ2-2
CATSDLSRGGYNEQFF,TRBV24-1,TRBJ2-1
CASSGGTRRRWANVLTF,TRBV7-2,TRBJ2-6
CASSTHPDGELFF,TRBV6-5,TRBJ2-2
CAADRPTNEKLFF,TRBV30,TRBJ1-4
CASSLGPIGETQYF,TRBV7-6,TRBJ2-5
CASRRRNYGYTF,TRBV27,TRBJ1-2
CASSGDRESPLHF,TRBV5-5,TRBJ1-6
CASAGGYTGANVLTF,TRBV27,TRBJ2-6
CASSWTGPAFF,TRBV11-3,TRBJ1-1
CASSSPMTLYEQYF,TRBV6-2/TRBV6-3,TRBJ2-7
CASSLIGPQHF,TRBV12-3/TRBV12-4,TRBJ1-5
CSVVRGTGLWQETQYF,TRBV29-1,TRBJ2-5
CASSSREYATAFF,TRBV11-3,TRBJ1-1
CASSQDVEGMRLFF,TRBV4-1,TRBJ1-4
CATSSQTSGRDTQYF,TRBV15,TRBJ2-3
CASSSEGGRDTGELFF,TRBV11-3,TRBJ2-2
CASSESGQDNSPLHF,TRBV10-2,TRBJ1-6
CASSLQITGQETQYF,TRBV9,TRBJ2-5
CASSPTGDTDTQYF,TRBV18,TRBJ2-3
CAVTGTGSYNEQFF,TRBV5-4,TRBJ2-1
CASSSQGRTHLGELFF,TRBV18,TRBJ2-2
CASSLSAGQGHQPQHF,TRBV27,TRBJ1-5
CASSTPTGRRNTEAFF,TRBV3-1/TRBV3-2,TRBJ1-1
CASIFRGTDTQYF,TRBV6-5,TRBJ2-3
CASSLIGRETQYF,TRBV12-3/TRBV12-4,TRBJ2-5
CASSSRTGGEKYTEAFF,TRBV5-1,TRBJ1-1
CASSPTRGEYYGYTF,TRBV6-5,TRBJ1-2
CASSLRDNTEAFF,TRBV4-2,TRBJ1-1
CASSLGVGTYEQYF,TRBV11-2,TRBJ2-7
CASSDRGIMNTEAFF,TRBV19,TRBJ1-1
CASSLISPPRGELFF,TRBV11-3,TRBJ2-2
CASSLGLLGYNQPQHF,TRBV5-1,TRBJ1-5
CASRGEDTIYF,TRBV3-1/TRBV3-2,TRBJ1-3
CASSVGGGVGYTF,TRBV9,TRBJ1-2
CASSNVGGAFQPQHF,TRBV19,TRBJ1-5
CASSEAGTGGEKLFF,TRBV2,TRBJ1-4
CASRRQGANYGYTF,TRBV10-2,TRBJ1-2
CASSTRRGQETQYF,TRBV19,TRBJ2-5
CASSLFHGNEKLFF,TRBV27,TRBJ1-4
CASRFIGAGNTIYF,TRBV28,TRBJ1-3
CAWWTGNYGYTF,TRBV30,TRBJ1-2
CASADIAIQPQHF,TRBV6-5,TRBJ1-5